The clone carrying this TCR beta chain is medium-sized. No antigen is known for it. Germline assignment: CDR1 SSHAT and CDR2 FNYEAQ (reference sequence). The CDR3 spans 16 residues. V lost 3 bases, J lost 3 bases, and 17 bases lay in between. This entry is derived from a study of early T cells in non-severe SARS-CoV-2 infection. TCRdb itself ran the 5' RACE reads through MiXCR, one entry per CDR3 protein. The sample has approximately 22,000 distinct CDR3 sequences, less than 7.5% seen once. Regarding the study as a whole: The study's VDJdb matching favored anti-spike CD8 responses and missed private and CD4 specificities.

V and J are TRBV7-7 and TRBJ2-5, with a weak D call TRBD2 (6 bases). The specimen comprised whole blood, sampled at baseline. The clonotype comes from an adult who was a healthcare worker with PCR-confirmed SARS-CoV-2 infection or an uninfected control (not recorded which). The CDR3 DNA sequence: TGTGCCAGCAGCTTGGGCGCGGGACTCTTTGAAGAGACCCAGTACTTC. Amino acid sequence: CASSLGAGLFEETQYF.